The 18 T cell receptor beta chains reported below all come from one sample, sequenced in a study of T cell repertoires in cytomegalovirus infection. These receptors' antigens are unknown. TCRdb itself ran the reads through MiXCR, one entry per CDR3 protein. The data show 650,000 to 900,000 distinct CDR3 sequences, over 25% seen once. The source material was cultured CD8+ T cells from PBMCs, sampled from culture after CMV antigen stimulation. These receptors originate from a human donor in good health (CMV status not recorded). Some clones in this sample may be carry-over from other donors' samples.

The DNA of the CDR3 is TGTGCCAGTAGTATTGTAGGGGGCAGGGTTGTATCCTACAATGAGCAGTTCTTC. Translating gives CASSIVGGRVVSYNEQFF. The J gene is TRBJ2-1, the V gene TRBV19; 7 bases match TRBD1. The CDR3 has 18 residues. Losses at the gene ends were 3 bases for V and 1 base for J; bases not matched to a gene: 12. Germline CDR1 is LNHDA and CDR2 is SQIVND (reference sequence).

The sample holds many counts of this clonotype. V and J are TRBV7-9 and TRBJ2-6, with 10 bases that match TRBD1. J lost 2 bases, V lost 11 bases, and 9 bases had no gene match. This CDR3 is built from 16 residues. In germline, CDR1 is SEHNR, CDR2 FQNEAQ (reference sequence). CDR3 sequence (DNA): TGTGCCGCTCAGGGGACAGGGGCCCCTGGGGCCAACGTCCTGACTTTC. Its translation is CAAQGTGAPGANVLTF.

This chain connects TRBV5-1 to TRBJ2-1; D unclear. Trimming took 4 bases from V and 2 from J, leaving 16 bases between them. Germline CDR1 and CDR2: SGHRS and YFSETQ. This CDR3 contains 16 residues. The CDR3 loop reads CASSPITSVAYNEQFF. The CDR3 bases are TGCGCCAGCAGCCCAATTACCTCTGTAGCCTACAATGAGCAGTTCTTC.

This clonotype was observed a handful of times. The chain combines TRBV10-3 with TRBJ2-5; TRBD1 agrees at 8 bases. Trimming cost V 5 bases and J 2 bases; bases outside gene matches: 1. The germline CDR1 and CDR2 sequences are ENHRY and SYGVKD. The CDR3 spans 13 residues. The CDR3 loop reads CAISNRGQETQYF. The CDR3 DNA reads as TGTGCCATCAGTAACAGGGGGCAAGAGACCCAGTACTTC.

This clonotype was seen only a few times. This chain joins TRBV2 and TRBJ2-7; D is uncertain. This CDR3 contains 13 residues. The V gene's germline CDR1 is SNHLY and CDR2 FYNNEI. Trimming removed 2 bases at V and 4 bases at J, with 9 bases between. DNA of the CDR3: TGTGCCAGCAGTGAATACTCCGAATACGAGCAGTACTTC. This gives the protein CASSEYSEYEQYF.

This clonotype was seen many times. The chain recombines TRBV19 with TRBJ1-6, with a possible D match to TRBD1 (6 bases). The CDR3 consists of 15 residues. The V end was cut by 5 bases, the J end by 7 bases, with 15 bases between. Germline CDR1 is LNHDA and CDR2 is SQIVND (reference sequence). The CDR3, as DNA: TGTGCCAGTAGTTTTGGACAGATTCGCAATTCACCCCTCCACTTT. It codes for CASSFGQIRNSPLHF.

This clonotype was counted many times. The chain carries TRBV19 and TRBJ1-1, with 7 bases lining up with TRBD1. CDR1 and CDR2 from the germline V gene are LNHDA and SQIVND (reference sequence). The CDR3 is 13 amino acids. V lost 7 bases, J lost 1 base, and 3 bases stayed unmatched. The CDR3 nucleotides are TGTGCCAGTAAAAACAGGGGGAACACTGAAGCTTTCTTT. Translation: CASKNRGNTEAFF.

V usage is TRBV19 and J usage is TRBJ2-2; D assignment may be TRBD1 or TRBD2 (5 bases each). CDR3 length equals 15 residues. V dropped 9 bases and J dropped 6 bases, with 20 bases sitting between them. In germline, CDR1 is LNHDA, CDR2 SQIVND (reference sequence). The CDR3 sequence is CARGDPRLGAGELFF. The DNA for the CDR3 is TGTGCCAGGGGGGACCCGCGATTAGGTGCCGGGGAGCTGTTTTTT. Full variable domain (remainder filled in from reference TRBV19 and TRBJ2-2): DGGITQSPKYLFRKEGQNVTLSCEQNLNHDAMYWYRQDPGQGLRLIYYSQIVNDFQKGDIAEGYSVSREKKESFPLTVTSAQKNPTAFYLCARGDPRLGAGELFFGEGSRLTVL.

This clonotype has just a few counts. The genes are TRBV7-9 and TRBJ2-3; D perhaps matches TRBD1 (5 bases). V was trimmed by 6 bases and J by 2 bases, leaving 12 bases between them. CDR1 is SEHNR, CDR2 FQNEAQ, per germline (reference sequence). The CDR3 has 14 amino acids. The CDR3 DNA reads as TGTGCCAGCAGTCCCGACAGTTACACAGATACGCAGTATTTT. Protein: CASSPDSYTDTQYF.

The sample holds many counts of this clonotype. This chain joins TRBV7-9 and TRBJ2-6, with D unclear. Germline CDR1 SEHNR, CDR2 FQNEAQ (reference sequence). V lost 8 bases and J 0 bases, leaving 14 bases between the germline ends. The CDR3 totals 16 residues. CDR3 nucleotides: TGTGCCAGCTTTGGGCAGGATCCCTCTGGGGCCAACGTCCTGACTTTC. Translation gives CASFGQDPSGANVLTF. The full variable domain, rest sourced from reference TRBV7-9 and TRBJ2-6, is DTGVSQNPRHKITKRGQNVTFRCDPISEHNRLYWYRQTLGQGPEFLTYFQNEAQLEKSRLLSDRFSAERPKGSFSTLEIQRTEQGDSAMYLCASFGQDPSGANVLTFGAGSRLTVL.

The V gene is TRBV7-2, the J gene TRBJ2-7; D call uncertain. This CDR3 has 14 residues. The germline CDR1 and CDR2 sequences are SGHTA and FQGNSA. V lost 5 bases to trimming and J lost 0 bases, with 11 bases between them. In DNA, the CDR3 is TGTGCCAGCAGCCTTCCGGGCGCCTCCTACGAGCAGTACGTC. Its protein is CASSLPGASYEQYV.

This clonotype was counted at least ten times. The rearrangement links TRBV2 to TRBJ2-1; TRBD1 aligns across 8 bases. CDR3 length: 15 amino acids. With 6 bases clipped from V and 7 bases from J, the junction kept 11 bases outside the gene matches. Germline CDR1 reads SNHLY; CDR2 reads FYNNEI. The CDR3: CASSPGAGGRNEQFF. The CDR3 nucleotides read TGTGCCAGCAGCCCCGGGGCAGGGGGCCGAAATGAGCAGTTCTTC.

The sample holds a few counts of this clonotype. The V gene is TRBV6-1, the J gene TRBJ1-1, with TRBD1 as a possible D gene (5 bases). From germline, CDR1 is MNHNS and CDR2 SASEGT. V dropped 3 bases and J dropped 0 bases, with 14 bases sitting between them. This CDR3 has 16 residues. The CDR3 protein is CASSDQGVKMNTEAFF. The CDR3 nucleotides are TGTGCCAGCAGTGACCAGGGAGTGAAGATGAACACTGAAGCTTTCTTT.

The chain couples TRBV10-3 to TRBJ1-1; D uncertain. V lost 6 bases, J lost 4 bases, and 6 bases lay in between. This CDR3 comprises 11 residues. Germline V gene data show CDR1 as ENHRY and CDR2 as SYGVKD. Here the CDR3 DNA reads TGTGCCATCAGGTTCGGCACTGAAGCTTTCTTT. Translating it yields CAIRFGTEAFF.

The gene calls are TRBV9 and TRBJ2-1; 9 bases are shared with TRBD1. The CDR3 is made up of 14 amino acids. Losses at the gene ends were 0 bases for V and 9 bases for J; bases not matched to a gene: 4. Germline V gene data show CDR1 as SGDLS and CDR2 as YYNGEE. The CDR3 nucleotides are TGTGCCAGCAGCGTAGGGGACAGGGTCACTGAGCAGTTCTTC. Translating gives CASSVGDRVTEQFF.

The rearrangement uses TRBV27 and TRBJ2-1, with D maybe TRBD1 (7 bases). Trimming took off 3 bases at V and 0 bases at J, with 12 bases between the two ends. CDR1 is MNHEY and CDR2 is SMNVEV in the germline V gene (reference sequence). The CDR3 spans 16 residues. The DNA of the CDR3 is TGTGCCAGCAGTTTTCAGGGGGGCCTCTCCTACAATGAGCAGTTCTTC. It encodes CASSFQGGLSYNEQFF.

The chain carries TRBV12-3 or TRBV12-4 and TRBJ1-5; the D is unclear. CDR3 length: 13 amino acids. Trimming shortened V by 5 bases and J by 5 bases, and 10 bases separated the two germline ends. CDR3 sequence: CASSAFPDQPQHF. Written as DNA, the CDR3 is TGTGCCAGCAGTGCCTTTCCAGATCAGCCCCAGCATTTT.

In nucleotides, the CDR3 is TGTGCCAGCAGCCATCCTCGAGACTATAGCGGGGGGGTGGTGGGCAATGAGCAGTTCTTC. As protein: CASSHPRDYSGGVVGNEQFF. The chain links TRBV7-6 to TRBJ2-1, with 11 bases aligning to TRBD2. J gave up 6 bases and V 5 bases, and 21 bases lay outside the gene matches. This CDR3 spans 20 amino acids. Germline-derived CDR1 and CDR2 are SGHVS and FNYEAQ. Full variable domain (missing parts from reference TRBV7-6 and TRBJ2-1): GAGVSQSPRYKVTKRGQDVALRCDPISGHVSLYWYRQALGQGPEFLTYFNYEAQQDKSGLPNDRFSAERPEGSISTLTIQRTEQRDSAMYRCASSHPRDYSGGVVGNEQFFGPGTRLTVL.